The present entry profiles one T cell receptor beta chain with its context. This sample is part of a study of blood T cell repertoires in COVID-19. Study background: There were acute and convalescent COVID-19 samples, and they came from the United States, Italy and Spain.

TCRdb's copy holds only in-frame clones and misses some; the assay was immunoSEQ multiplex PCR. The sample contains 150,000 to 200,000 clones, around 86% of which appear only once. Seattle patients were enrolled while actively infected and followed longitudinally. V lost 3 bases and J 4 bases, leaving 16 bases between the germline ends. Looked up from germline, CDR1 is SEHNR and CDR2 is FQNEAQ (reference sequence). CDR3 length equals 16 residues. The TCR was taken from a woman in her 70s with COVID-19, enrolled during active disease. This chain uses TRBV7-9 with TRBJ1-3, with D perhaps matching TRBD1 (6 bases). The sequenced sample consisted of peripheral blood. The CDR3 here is CASSFDATGPGNTIYF. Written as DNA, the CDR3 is TGTGCCAGCAGCTTCGATGCTACAGGGCCCGGAAACACCATATATTTT.